The clone carrying this TCR beta chain was picked up many times. The antigen is unknown. The data originate from a study of breast tumors, draining lymph nodes, adjacent tissues. Study-level results: Compared with lymph nodes, tumors were less diverse; compared with nontumor tissue, more. Data fit most tumor T cells coming from lymph node, expanding in tumor.

Axillary draining lymph nodes of breast cancer patients supplied the node samples. TCRdb called the multiplex PCR reads again in MiXCR, with one record for every CDR3 protein. The sample has 150,000 to 200,000 distinct CDR3 sequences, approximately 31% seen once. The V and J ends lost 5 bases and 0 bases respectively, with 8 bases between them. Looked up from germline, CDR1 is SEHNR and CDR2 is FQNEAQ (reference sequence). The CDR3 extends over 14 amino acids. This receptor was identified in a female donor with breast cancer. Some clones in this sample may be carry-over from other donors' samples. This sequence joins TRBV7-9 and TRBJ1-3; D not resolved. Sequencing used axillary lymph node tissue. CDR3 DNA sequence: TGTGCCAGCAGCAAGGGCCGCTCTGGAAACACCATATATTTT. Protein product: CASSKGRSGNTIYF.